Below are 31 T cell receptor beta chains sequenced from a single sample in a study of regulatory T cells. Primers: 52 TRBV forward and 13 TRBJ reverse. The method was immunoSEQ multiplex PCR; TCRdb's version includes in-frame clones alone and lacks a portion of them. The profile covers 15,000 or so clones, with more than 90% appearing a single time and over 30% taken by the ten largest. Sequenced sample: CD8+ T cells sorted from blood. The receptors come from a person under 35 with CD3G deficiency.

The chain combines TRBV4-3 with TRBJ2-5, with a weak D call TRBD2 (6 bases). With the DNA end fitting TRBJ2-7 better, the J assignment may be wrong. This CDR3 is 15 amino acids long. Per the germline V gene, CDR1 is LGHNA and CDR2 is YSLEER. The CDR3 loop reads CASSQAEGTPYEQYF. In DNA, the CDR3 is TGCGCCAGCAGCCAAGCGGAGGGGACCCCCTACGAGCAGTACTTC.

V usage is TRBV11-2 and J usage is TRBJ2-1; D ambiguous. The V end was cut by 2 bases, the J end by 8 bases, with 10 bases between. The CDR3 spans 13 residues. The germline V gene encodes CDR1 SGHAT and CDR2 FQNNGV. The CDR3 region is CASSLLVCDEQFF. The CDR3 DNA sequence: TGTGCCAGCAGCTTATTGGTTTGTGATGAGCAGTTCTTC.

The CDR3 sequence: CASRLLAGHNEQFF. In DNA, the CDR3 is TGTGCCAGCAGACTACTAGCGGGCCACAATGAGCAGTTCTTC. The chain joins TRBV27 to TRBJ2-1; 9 bases align to TRBD2. With 6 bases clipped from V and 5 bases from J, the junction kept 5 bases outside the gene matches. The germline gives CDR1 MNHEY, CDR2 SMNVEV (reference sequence). The CDR3 has 14 amino acids.

In its sample, this clone was seen once. The chain links TRBV5-6 to TRBJ2-7; no clear D gene. Trimming left V 2 bases short and J 5 bases short, with 8 bases between. CDR1 is SGHDT, CDR2 YYEEEE, per germline. CDR3 length: 12 residues. The chain's CDR3 is CASSLVKNEQYF. As DNA, the CDR3 is TGTGCCAGCAGCTTAGTTAAGAACGAGCAGTACTTC.

The CDR3 nucleotides are TGTGCCAGCAGCCACGGGACAGGGGGCTACGAGCAGTACTTC. The encoded protein is CASSHGTGGYEQYF. The chain couples TRBV28 to TRBJ2-7; 11 bases align to TRBD1. CDR3 length equals 14 residues. With V trimmed by 6 bases and J by 3 bases, 4 bases remained unmatched. Germline V gives CDR1 MDHEN, CDR2 SYDVKM.

V is TRBV19 and J is TRBJ2-2; D gene ambiguous. V lost 7 bases and J lost 1, with 4 bases in between. The germline CDR1 and CDR2 sequences are LNHDA and SQIVND (reference sequence). CDR3 length: 12 amino acids. The CDR3 sequence is CASKGNTGELFF. As DNA, the CDR3 is TGTGCCAGTAAGGGGAACACCGGGGAGCTGTTTTTT.

The chain has TRBV6-1 and TRBJ2-3; D remains unclear. The CDR3 is 12 residues long. CDR1 and CDR2 (germline): MNHNS, SASEGT. Trimming removed 7 bases at V and 0 bases at J, with 5 bases between. The CDR3 spells CASTPSTDTQYF. The CDR3 nucleotides are TGTGCCAGCACTCCTAGCACAGATACGCAGTATTTT.

The chain joins TRBV19 to TRBJ1-1; D uncertain. This CDR3 region has 14 residues. Germline V gene data show CDR1 as LNHDA and CDR2 as SQIVND (reference sequence). The V and J ends lost 5 bases and 2 bases respectively, with 12 bases between them. The CDR3 reads CASSSLGLNTEAFF. The CDR3, as DNA: TGTGCCAGTAGTTCTCTGGGGTTAAACACTGAAGCTTTCTTT.

The gene calls are TRBV6-1 and TRBJ1-5; no clear D. Germline CDR1 is MNHNS and CDR2 is SASEGT. V lost 1 base, J lost 0 bases, and 10 bases lay in between. The CDR3 covers 16 residues. The CDR3 region is CASSEGSFYSNQPQHF. The CDR3 region has the DNA TGTGCCAGCAGTGAAGGGTCCTTCTATAGCAATCAGCCCCAGCATTTT.

The genes are TRBV5-1 and TRBJ2-5; TRBD2 matches at 12 bases. The germline V gene encodes CDR1 SGHRS and CDR2 YFSETQ. The CDR3 is 16 residues long. The V gene end was trimmed by 4 bases and the J gene end by 5 bases; junction bases not matched to a gene: 9. DNA for the CDR3: TGCGCCAGCAGCCCCGGACTAGCGGGGCCCAGGGAGACCCAGTACTTC. It specifies CASSPGLAGPRETQYF.

This rearrangement joins TRBV7-9 to TRBJ2-3; unclear D gene. Germline CDR1 SEHNR, CDR2 FQNEAQ (reference sequence). The CDR3 sequence is 11 residues long. Trimming stripped 9 bases from V and 6 bases from J, with 10 bases between. For the CDR3, the DNA is TGTGCCAGTGCCCGATCGGATACGCAGTATTTT. It translates to CASARSDTQYF.

The genes are TRBV7-3 and TRBJ2-5; 8 nucleotides match TRBD2. CDR3 length equals 15 residues. V shed 2 bases, J shed 4 bases, and the junction held 6 bases outside the gene matches. CDR1 is SGHTA and CDR2 is FQGTGA in the germline V gene. This chain's CDR3 is CASSLSGGARETQYF. The CDR3 nucleotides are TGTGCCAGCAGCTTATCCGGGGGGGCGCGAGAGACCCAGTACTTC.

The V gene is TRBV7-9, the J gene TRBJ2-1; 14 positions match TRBD2. After removal of 6 bases from V and 14 bases from J, the junction contained 3 bases not matched to a gene. The CDR3 loop spans 12 amino acids. Per the germline V gene, CDR1 is SEHNR and CDR2 is FQNEAQ (reference sequence). This CDR3 reads CASRGLAGDEFF. The DNA for the CDR3 is TGTGCCAGCAGGGGACTAGCGGGAGATGAGTTCTTC.

The rearrangement links TRBV19 to TRBJ2-1, with 8 bases fitting TRBD2. The CDR3 has 15 amino acids. The V and J ends lost 5 bases and 4 bases, in that order; junction bases with no gene match: 7. The germline gives CDR1 LNHDA, CDR2 SQIVND (reference sequence). As DNA, the CDR3 is TGTGCCAGTAGTGTCGGGGGGGCTCCTTACAATGAGCAGTTCTTC. Residues: CASSVGGAPYNEQFF.

The rearrangement uses TRBV10-2 and TRBJ1-2; D unclear. Germline values: CDR1 WSHSY, CDR2 SAAADI. The CDR3 is made up of 11 amino acids. The V gene lost 8 bases and the J gene lost 6 bases, with 10 bases spanning the gap. CDR3 residues: CASRTWDGYTF. CDR3 nucleotides: TGCGCCAGCCGGACCTGGGATGGCTACACCTTC.

The count of this clone is one. The genes are TRBV7-9 and TRBJ1-1; D gene uncertain. The CDR3 contains 15 residues. Trimming cost V 5 bases and J 0 bases, with 13 bases left between them. Germline loops: CDR1 SEHNR, CDR2 FQNEAQ (reference sequence). The CDR3: CASSLSRELNTEAFF. CDR3 sequence (DNA): TGTGCCAGCAGCCTATCGAGGGAATTGAACACTGAAGCTTTCTTT. The whole variable domain, remainder taken from reference TRBV7-9 and TRBJ1-1, is DTGVSQNPRHKITKRGQNVTFRCDPISEHNRLYWYRQTLGQGPEFLTYFQNEAQLEKSRLLSDRFSAERPKGSFSTLEIQRTEQGDSAMYLCASSLSRELNTEAFFGQGTRLTVV.

The chain uses TRBV27 and TRBJ2-1, with D hard to call. In germline, CDR1 is MNHEY, CDR2 SMNVEV (reference sequence). This CDR3 is 13 amino acids long. The ends were cut back, 6 bases at V and 0 bases at J, with 6 bases in the middle. For the CDR3, the DNA is TGTGCCAGCAGCATAAGCTCCTACAATGAGCAGTTCTTC. The encoded protein is CASSISSYNEQFF.

The chain joins TRBV4-1 to TRBJ2-7; possible D gene TRBD1, 6 bases. V was trimmed by 4 bases and J by 7 bases, leaving 17 bases between them. The germline gives CDR1 MGHRA, CDR2 YSYEKL. The CDR3 is 14 residues long. The CDR3 nucleotides are TGCGCCAGCAGCCTGGACAGACTTAGTCTGGAGCAGTACTTC. This encodes CASSLDRLSLEQYF.

This chain links TRBV5-6 with TRBJ1-1, with D perhaps matching TRBD1 (6 bases). The germline gives CDR1 SGHDT, CDR2 YYEEEE. The CDR3 extends over 16 amino acids. Trimming took 4 bases from V and 2 from J, leaving 18 bases between them. CDR3 sequence: CASSGLQRQVNTEAFF. The DNA for the CDR3 is TGTGCCAGCAGCGGGCTTCAACGACAGGTTAACACTGAAGCTTTCTTT. Drawing the rest from reference TRBV5-6 and TRBJ1-1, the complete variable domain is DAGVTQSPTHLIKTRGQQVTLRCSPKSGHDTVSWYQQALGQGPQFIFQYYEEEERQRGNFPDRFSGHQFPNYSSELNVNALLLGDSALYLCASSGLQRQVNTEAFFGQGTRLTVV.

This clone appeared a few times. This sequence joins TRBV27 and TRBJ1-5, with D unclear. Deletions cut 2 bases from V and 5 bases from J, with 7 bases between. This CDR3 is built from 13 residues. CDR1 and CDR2 from the germline V gene are MNHEY and SMNVEV (reference sequence). Here the CDR3 reads CASSLGPYQPQHF. The CDR3 nucleotides are TGTGCCAGCAGTTTAGGGCCATATCAGCCCCAGCATTTT.

The chain employs TRBV7-9 and TRBJ2-2, with D unclear. V lost 2 bases and J 7 bases, leaving 2 bases between the germline ends. The CDR3 contains 11 residues. In germline, CDR1 is SEHNR, CDR2 FQNEAQ (reference sequence). The CDR3 nucleotides read TGTGCCAGCAGCTTAATCGGGGAGCTGTTTTTT. Protein: CASSLIGELFF.

The V gene is TRBV19, the J gene TRBJ1-2, with D uncertain. V lost 11 bases and J 8 bases, leaving 15 bases between the germline ends. CDR1 is LNHDA, CDR2 SQIVND, per germline (reference sequence). The CDR3 is made up of 11 amino acids. CDR3 DNA: TGTGCCGGATACGACGGTGGAGGCTACACCTTC. The encoded protein is CAGYDGGGYTF.

The chain links TRBV28 to TRBJ2-7; D might be TRBD1 (6 bases). With 2 bases removed from V and 5 bases from J, the gap between germline ends came to 13 bases. Germline CDR1 is MDHEN and CDR2 is SYDVKM. This CDR3 has 14 residues. The CDR3 loop reads CASSLVGGYDEQYF. The CDR3 nucleotides are TGTGCCAGCAGTTTAGTAGGGGGATACGACGAGCAGTACTTC.

The chain is built from TRBV7-9 and TRBJ2-7; 9 nucleotides align to TRBD1. This CDR3 spans 14 amino acids. V dropped 4 bases and J dropped 5; count of bases not matched to a gene: 6. Germline V lookup: CDR1 SEHNR, CDR2 FQNEAQ (reference sequence). The CDR3 nucleotides are TGTGCCAGCAGCTATACAGGGGGCGGCGACGAGCAGTACTTC. This sequence encodes CASSYTGGGDEQYF. Using reference TRBV7-9 and TRBJ2-7 for the parts outside the CDR3, the full variable domain is DTGVSQNPRHKITKRGQNVTFRCDPISEHNRLYWYRQTLGQGPEFLTYFQNEAQLEKSRLLSDRFSAERPKGSFSTLEIQRTEQGDSAMYLCASSYTGGGDEQYFGPGTRLTVT.

V and J are TRBV5-1 and TRBJ2-7, with 7 bases aligning to TRBD2. Germline assignment: CDR1 SGHRS and CDR2 YFSETQ. The CDR3 has 13 amino acids. V gave up 7 bases and J gave up 1 base; unmatched junction bases: 5. The CDR3 reads CASAAGPSYEQYF. CDR3 nucleotide sequence: TGCGCCAGCGCAGCGGGACCATCCTACGAGCAGTACTTC.

This clone was seen just once. The V gene is TRBV15, the J gene TRBJ2-7; TRBD1 aligns across 9 bases. From germline, CDR1 is LNHNV and CDR2 YYDKDF (reference sequence). The CDR3 totals 14 residues. V shed 3 bases and J 2 bases; nucleotides not matched to a gene: 2. This CDR3 reads CATSSGTGPYEQYF. CDR3 sequence (DNA): TGTGCCACCAGCAGCGGGACAGGGCCCTACGAGCAGTACTTC.

The chain has TRBV28 and TRBJ2-7; the D gene is possibly TRBD2 (6 bases). The CDR3 sequence is 14 residues long. V gave up 3 bases and J gave up 0 bases, with 9 bases separating them. Germline V lookup: CDR1 MDHEN, CDR2 SYDVKM. The CDR3 spells CASSLLATSYEQYF. Here the CDR3 DNA reads TGTGCCAGCAGTTTGCTAGCGACCTCCTACGAGCAGTACTTC.

The chain uses TRBV6-6 and TRBJ1-2; D gene ambiguous. Germline V gene sequence: CDR1 MNHNY, CDR2 SVGAGI (reference sequence). V was shortened by 2 bases and J by 3 bases, with 7 bases between the two germline ends. CDR3 length equals 13 residues. In DNA, the CDR3 is TGTGCCAGCAGTTACCCAGACTACTATGGCTACACCTTC. This gives the protein CASSYPDYYGYTF.

V usage is TRBV5-5 and J usage is TRBJ2-7; maybe TRBD2 (7 bases). The CDR3 totals 14 residues. V dropped 0 bases and J dropped 6 bases, with 13 bases sitting between them. Germline V gene lookup returns CDR1 SGHKS and CDR2 YYEKEE (reference sequence). The CDR3 loop reads CASSLGRGPAEQYF. Here the CDR3 DNA reads TGTGCCAGCAGCTTGGGGCGGGGGCCCGCCGAGCAGTACTTC.

The gene calls are TRBV6-5 and TRBJ1-1; D ambiguous. The CDR3 is made up of 13 amino acids. CDR1 is MNHEY and CDR2 is SVGAGI in the germline V gene. V lost 5 bases and J lost 4, with 11 bases in between. The CDR3 spells CASSATESTEAFF. In DNA form, the CDR3 reads TGTGCCAGCAGTGCCACGGAGAGCACTGAAGCTTTCTTT.

This chain connects TRBV10-2 to TRBJ1-4; unclear D gene. This CDR3 is built from 16 residues. Germline CDR1 WSHSY, CDR2 SAAADI. The ends were cut back, 3 bases at V and 0 bases at J, with 11 bases in the middle. The DNA for the CDR3 is TGCGCCAGCAGTGACGGAGGGAGGGCAACTAATGAAAAACTGTTTTTT. Protein: CASSDGGRATNEKLFF.